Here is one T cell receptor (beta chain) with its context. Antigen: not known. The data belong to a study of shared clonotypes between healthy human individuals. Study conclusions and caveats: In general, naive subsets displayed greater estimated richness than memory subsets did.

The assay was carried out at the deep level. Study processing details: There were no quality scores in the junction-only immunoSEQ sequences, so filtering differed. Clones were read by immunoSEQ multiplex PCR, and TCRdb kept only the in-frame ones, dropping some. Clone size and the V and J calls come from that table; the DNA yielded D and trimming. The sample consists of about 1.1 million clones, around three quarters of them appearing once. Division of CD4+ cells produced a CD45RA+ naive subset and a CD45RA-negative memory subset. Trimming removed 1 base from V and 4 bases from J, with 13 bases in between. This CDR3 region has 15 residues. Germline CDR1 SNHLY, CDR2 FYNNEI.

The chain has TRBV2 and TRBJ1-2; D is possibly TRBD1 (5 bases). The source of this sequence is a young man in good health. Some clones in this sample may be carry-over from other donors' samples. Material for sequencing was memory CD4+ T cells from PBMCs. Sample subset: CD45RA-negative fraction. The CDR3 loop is CASSEGTIGRYGYTF. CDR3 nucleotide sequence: TGTGCCAGCAGTGAAGGGACAATAGGGCGCTATGGCTACACCTTC. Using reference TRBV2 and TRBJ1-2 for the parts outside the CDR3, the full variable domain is EPEVTQTPSHQVTQMGQEVILRCVPISNHLYFYWYRQILGQKVEFLVSFYNNEISEKSEIFDDQFSVERPDGSNFTLKIRSTKLEDSAMYFCASSEGTIGRYGYTFGSGTRLTVV.